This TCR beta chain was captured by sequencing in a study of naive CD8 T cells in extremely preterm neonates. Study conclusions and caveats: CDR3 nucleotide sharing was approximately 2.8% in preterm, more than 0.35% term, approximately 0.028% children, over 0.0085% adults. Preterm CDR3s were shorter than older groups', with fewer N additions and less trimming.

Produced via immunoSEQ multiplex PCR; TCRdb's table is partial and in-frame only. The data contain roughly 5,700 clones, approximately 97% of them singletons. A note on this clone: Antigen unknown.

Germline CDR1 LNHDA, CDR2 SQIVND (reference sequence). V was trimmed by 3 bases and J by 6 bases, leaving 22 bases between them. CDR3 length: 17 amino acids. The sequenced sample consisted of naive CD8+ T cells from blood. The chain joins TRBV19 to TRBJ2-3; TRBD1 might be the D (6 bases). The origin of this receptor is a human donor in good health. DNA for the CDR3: TGTGCCAGTAGTATGGTAACCGGGACACTGACTGTGGATACGCAGTATTTT. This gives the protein CASSMVTGTLTVDTQYF.